Detailed here is one T cell receptor (beta chain). The clone's antigen remains unknown. No base quality information exists; no much larger clone differs at one position. The CDR3 starts with the cysteine, ends with the phenylalanine, and has 13 residues. The DNA shown is the 39-base CDR3, in frame from base 1. CDR1 MNHEY and CDR2 SMNVEV were looked up in the germline V gene (reference sequence). Deletion took 5 bases off V and 5 bases off J, with a span of 12 bases between the germline ends. This entry comes from a study of spatial heterogeneity in lung cancer (dated by TCRdb to about 2019). As for the study more broadly: Beta-chain transcripts were consistently detected in greater numbers than alpha-chain transcripts, which likely reflected higher beta-chain transcript abundance. Both alpha and beta chains were TCR-sequenced in hundreds of tumor regions, about 69 matched nontumor lung samples and more than 50 PBMC samples obtained at surgery. Nonsynonymous mutation counts, determined by whole-exome sequencing of tumor tissue, were related to TCR repertoire features. In non-small cell lung cancer, the study quantitatively compared TCR alpha and beta repertoires across several tumor regions, matched nontumor lung, and blood. In the raw uncorrected reads, each unique combination of TCR and UMI appeared more than ten times on average. What the authors observed across the whole study: Ubiquitous expanded tumor TCRs were found in blood more often at tumor resection than at routine follow-up. Confirming at a functional level the hypothesis that regional TCRs recognize regional mutations was considered to require additional single-cell paired TCR alpha and beta sequencing.

The sample's time point label is to be understood as: sample taken at primary tumor resection. Donors were 70 or so patients with early-stage, untreated non-small cell lung cancer from the lung TRACERx cohort. For TCR sequencing, whole RNA was extracted from tumor and nontumor lung tissue, or from cryopreserved PBMC samples, and no cell sorting was done. Patients were selected for TCR sequencing only if sufficient RNA was available from at least two tumor regions. Preparation of the library involved 5' RACE. These reads were obtained on a NextSeq 500. The TCR library protocol attached a unique molecular identifier to each TCR cDNA molecule to allow correction of PCR and sequencing errors. The source study handled its data this way. TCR identification, UMI-based error correction and CDR3 extraction were all carried out with Decombinator tools. TCRs above a frequency of 2 per 1,000, corresponding to the top 1% of the tumor frequency distribution, were defined as expanded. Rényi diversity was computed with the R vegan package after subsampling each repertoire 100 times to 5,000 TCRs. CDR3 similarity networks were built from amino acid triplet string-kernel similarity, with CDR3s being connected when pairwise similarity was above 0.82. TCRdb trimmed the raw reads at Q25, called clones with MiXCR and kept productive beta chains. Records with the same CDR3 protein are collapsed into one entry carrying the most frequent genes and DNA. These V and J calls originate from TCRdb's pipeline instead of the authors' own analysis. This sample lists roughly 21,000 distinct CDR3 sequences; under 4% were detected once. The top ten clones comprise 25% to 30% of the sample.

The sample here was PBMCs, taken at surgery. The sequence came from a female donor with early-stage non-small cell lung cancer. The chain couples TRBV27 to TRBJ1-1, with a weak D call of TRBD1 (6 bases match). The nucleotide sequence reads TGTGCCAGCAGTCCGAGGACAGCTACTGAAGCTTTCTTT. This codes for CASSPRTATEAFF.